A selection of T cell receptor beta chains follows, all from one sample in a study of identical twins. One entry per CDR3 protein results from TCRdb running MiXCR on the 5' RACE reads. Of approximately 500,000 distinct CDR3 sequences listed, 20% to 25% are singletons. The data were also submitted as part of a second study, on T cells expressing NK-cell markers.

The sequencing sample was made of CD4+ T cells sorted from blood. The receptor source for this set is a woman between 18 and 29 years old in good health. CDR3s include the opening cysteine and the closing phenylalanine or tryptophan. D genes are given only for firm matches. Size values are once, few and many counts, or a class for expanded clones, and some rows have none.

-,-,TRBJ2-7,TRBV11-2,CASSRTGFEQYF,TGTGCCAGCAGCCGAACAGGGTTCGAGCAGTACTTC
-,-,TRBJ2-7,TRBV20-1,CSASGTSWEQYF,TGCAGTGCTAGCGGGACCTCATGGGAGCAGTACTTC
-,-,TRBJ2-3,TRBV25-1,CASSEYVWSGNTQYF,TGTGCCAGCAGTGAATATGTCTGGAGTGGAAATACGCAGTATTTT
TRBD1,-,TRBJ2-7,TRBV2,CASRGGQATYEQYF,TGTGCCAGCAGGGGGGGACAGGCGACCTACGAGCAGTACTTC
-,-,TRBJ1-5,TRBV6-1,CASSPLGINQPQHF,TGTGCCAGCAGTCCACTGGGAATCAATCAGCCCCAGCATTTT
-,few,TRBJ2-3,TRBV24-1,CATSAKGNSTQYF,TGTGCCACCAGTGCGAAGGGGAATTCCACGCAGTATTTT
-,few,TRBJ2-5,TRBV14,CASSLTGRLQETQYF,TGTGCCAGCAGCCTCACTGGACGGCTCCAAGAGACCCAGTACTTC
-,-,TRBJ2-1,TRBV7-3,CASSSYTTTDEQFF,TGTGCCAGCAGCTCATATACGACTACAGATGAGCAGTTCTTC
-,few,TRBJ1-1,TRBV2,CATSETVDTEAFF,TGTGCCACATCCGAGACAGTCGACACTGAAGCTTTCTTT
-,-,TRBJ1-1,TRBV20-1,CSAREVRRDEAFF,TGCAGTGCTAGAGAAGTCAGAAGGGATGAAGCTTTCTTT
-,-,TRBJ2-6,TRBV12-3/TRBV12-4,CASSFLGRGANVLTF,TGTGCCAGCAGTTTCCTGGGGAGGGGGGCCAACGTCCTGACTTTC
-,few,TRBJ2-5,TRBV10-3,CAISRQPQETQYF,TGTGCCATCAGTCGACAGCCACAAGAGACCCAGTACTTC
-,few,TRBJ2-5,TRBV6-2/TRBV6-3,CASTLEAVQETQYF,TGTGCCAGCACCCTCGAGGCAGTCCAAGAGACCCAGTACTTC
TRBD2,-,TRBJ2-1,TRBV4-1,CASSLVLAGVRNEQFF,TGCGCCAGCAGCCTCGTACTAGCGGGAGTTAGAAATGAGCAGTTCTTC
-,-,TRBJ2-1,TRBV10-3,CAISEDRAHNEQFF,TGTGCCATCAGTGAGGACAGAGCCCACAATGAGCAGTTCTTC
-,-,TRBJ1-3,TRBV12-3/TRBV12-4,CASRQGPGNTIYF,TGTGCCAGCAGACAGGGCCCCGGAAACACCATATATTTT
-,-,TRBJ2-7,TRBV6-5,CASSYSGAAQYF,TGTGCCAGCAGTTACTCAGGTGCGGCGCAGTACTTC
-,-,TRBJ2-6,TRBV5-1,CASSLRGSGPGANVLTF,TGCGCCAGCAGCCTAAGGGGATCCGGACCTGGGGCCAACGTCCTGACTTTC
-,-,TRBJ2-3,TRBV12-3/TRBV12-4,CASRGDLTDTQYF,TGTGCCAGCCGGGGCGACCTCACAGATACGCAGTATTTT
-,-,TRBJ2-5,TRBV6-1,CASSPGQRLPETQYF,TGTGCCAGCAGTCCCGGGCAGCGATTACCAGAGACCCAGTACTTC
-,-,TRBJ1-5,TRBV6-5,CASKKGNQPQHF,TGTGCCAGCAAGAAAGGGAATCAGCCCCAGCATTTT
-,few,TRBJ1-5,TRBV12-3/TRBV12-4,CASSFGGPGQPQHF,TGTGCCAGCAGCTTTGGGGGGCCGGGCCAGCCCCAGCATTTT
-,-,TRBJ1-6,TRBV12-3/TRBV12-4,CASSSPELSNSPLHF,TGTGCCAGCAGTTCCCCCGAGCTCTCGAATTCACCCCTCCACTTT
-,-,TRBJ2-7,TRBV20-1,CSARPGSAEQYF,TGCAGTGCTAGGCCCGGTAGCGCCGAGCAGTACTTC
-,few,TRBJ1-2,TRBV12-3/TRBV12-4,CASSLRVGSGYTF,TGTGCCAGCAGTTTAAGGGTAGGCTCCGGCTACACCTTC
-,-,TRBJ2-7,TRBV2,CANAPGPSGEQYF,TGTGCCAACGCGCCGGGACCAAGTGGGGAGCAGTACTTC
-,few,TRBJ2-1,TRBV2,CASSVLGLPYNEQFF,TGTGCCAGCAGTGTTCTAGGGTTGCCCTACAATGAGCAGTTCTTC
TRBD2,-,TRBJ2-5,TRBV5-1,CASSRSTSEGETQYF,TGCGCCAGCAGCAGATCGACTAGCGAGGGAGAGACCCAGTACTTC
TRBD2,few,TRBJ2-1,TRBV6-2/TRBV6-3,CASTRGGLAGVRYNEQFF,TGTGCCAGCACCCGGGGTGGGCTAGCGGGAGTAAGATACAATGAGCAGTTCTTC
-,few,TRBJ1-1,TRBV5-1,CASSSRTGTTMNTEAFF,TGCGCCAGCAGCTCCCGAACAGGGACTACAATGAACACTGAAGCTTTCTTT
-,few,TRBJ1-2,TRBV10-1,CASSAPGIYGYTF,TGCGCCAGCAGTGCACCAGGCATCTATGGCTACACCTTC
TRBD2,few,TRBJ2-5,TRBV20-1,CSATVSGGKTQYF,TGCAGTGCTACTGTAAGCGGGGGGAAGACCCAGTACTTC
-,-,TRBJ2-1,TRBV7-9,CASSLDRTWDNEQFF,TGTGCCAGCAGCTTGGACCGAACTTGGGACAATGAGCAGTTCTTC
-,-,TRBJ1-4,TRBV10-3,CAAYRNEKLFF,TGTGCCGCCTACAGAAATGAAAAACTGTTTTTT
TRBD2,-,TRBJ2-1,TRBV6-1,CASRDAWGAGGEFF,TGTGCCAGCAGGGATGCGTGGGGCGCGGGAGGGGAGTTCTTC
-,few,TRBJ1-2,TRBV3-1,CASSQVLDGYTF,TGTGCCAGCAGCCAAGTCCTAGATGGCTACACCTTC
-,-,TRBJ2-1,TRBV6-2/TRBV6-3,CASSTPGSHEQFF,TGTGCCAGCAGTACCCCAGGGTCACATGAGCAGTTCTTC
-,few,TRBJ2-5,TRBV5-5,CASRRRGSNGETQYF,TGTGCCAGCAGAAGGAGGGGGTCCAATGGGGAGACCCAGTACTTC
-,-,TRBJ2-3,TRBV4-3,CASSQGPGGWGDTQYF,TGCGCCAGCAGCCAAGGGCCAGGGGGGTGGGGAGATACGCAGTATTTT
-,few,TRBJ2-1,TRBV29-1,CSAGIRGNEQFF,TGCAGCGCTGGGATCAGGGGCAATGAGCAGTTCTTC
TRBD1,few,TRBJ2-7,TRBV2,CASSGTGYEQYF,TGTGCCAGCAGTGGGACAGGGTACGAGCAGTACTTC
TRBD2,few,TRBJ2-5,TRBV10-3,CAISLGLAGAQETQYF,TGTGCCATCAGTTTAGGACTAGCGGGGGCCCAAGAGACCCAGTACTTC
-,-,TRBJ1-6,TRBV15,CATSRGSNSPLHF,TGTGCCACCAGCAGAGGATCGAATTCACCCCTCCACTTT
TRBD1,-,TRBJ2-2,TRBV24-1,CATSDPGQGVGELFF,TGTGCCACCAGTGACCCGGGACAGGGGGTCGGGGAGCTGTTTTTT
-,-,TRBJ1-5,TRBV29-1,CSVVAGNSGNQPQHF,TGCAGCGTTGTTGCAGGGAATAGCGGCAATCAGCCCCAGCATTTT
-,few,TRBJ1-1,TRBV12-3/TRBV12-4,CASSLRERLNTEAFF,TGTGCCAGCAGTTTACGGGAACGTTTGAACACTGAAGCTTTCTTT